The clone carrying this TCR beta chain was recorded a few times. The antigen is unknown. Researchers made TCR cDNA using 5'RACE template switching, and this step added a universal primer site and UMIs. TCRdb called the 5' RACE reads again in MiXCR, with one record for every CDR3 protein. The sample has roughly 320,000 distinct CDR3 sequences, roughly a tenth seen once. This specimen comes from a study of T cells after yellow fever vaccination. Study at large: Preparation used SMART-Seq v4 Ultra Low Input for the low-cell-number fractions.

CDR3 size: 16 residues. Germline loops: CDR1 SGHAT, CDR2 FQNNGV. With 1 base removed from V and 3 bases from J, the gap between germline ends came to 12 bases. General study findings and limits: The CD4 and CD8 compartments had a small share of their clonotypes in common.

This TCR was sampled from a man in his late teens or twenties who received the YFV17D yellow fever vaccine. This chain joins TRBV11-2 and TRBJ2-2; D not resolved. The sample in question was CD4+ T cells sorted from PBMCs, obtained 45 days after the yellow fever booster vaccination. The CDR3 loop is CASSLARTYYTGELFF. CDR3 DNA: TGTGCCAGCAGCTTAGCGCGCACATATTACACCGGGGAGCTGTTTTTT. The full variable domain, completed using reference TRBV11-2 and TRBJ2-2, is EAGVAQSPRYKIIEKRQSVAFWCNPISGHATLYWYQQILGQGPKLLIQFQNNGVVDDSQLPKDRFSAERLKGVDSTLKIQPAKLEDSAVYLCASSLARTYYTGELFFGEGSRLTVL.